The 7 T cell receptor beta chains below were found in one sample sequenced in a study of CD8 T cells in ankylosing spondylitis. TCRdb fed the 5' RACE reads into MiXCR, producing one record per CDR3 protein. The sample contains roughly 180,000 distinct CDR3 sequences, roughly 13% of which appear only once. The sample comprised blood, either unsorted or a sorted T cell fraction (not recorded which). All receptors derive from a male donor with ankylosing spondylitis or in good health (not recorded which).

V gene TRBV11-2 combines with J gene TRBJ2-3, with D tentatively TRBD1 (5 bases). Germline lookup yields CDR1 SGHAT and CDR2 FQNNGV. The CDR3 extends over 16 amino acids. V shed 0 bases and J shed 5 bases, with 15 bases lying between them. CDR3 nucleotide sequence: TGTGCCAGCAGCTTAGAGCAGGGATGGTGGAAAGATACGCAGTATTTT. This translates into CASSLEQGWWKDTQYF.

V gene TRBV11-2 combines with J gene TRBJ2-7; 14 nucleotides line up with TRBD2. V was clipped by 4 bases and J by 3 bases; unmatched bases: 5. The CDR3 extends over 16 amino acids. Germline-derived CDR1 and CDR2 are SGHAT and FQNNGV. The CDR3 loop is CASSSGTSGSLYEQYF. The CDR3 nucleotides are TGTGCCAGCAGCTCCGGGACTAGCGGGAGTCTCTACGAGCAGTACTTC.

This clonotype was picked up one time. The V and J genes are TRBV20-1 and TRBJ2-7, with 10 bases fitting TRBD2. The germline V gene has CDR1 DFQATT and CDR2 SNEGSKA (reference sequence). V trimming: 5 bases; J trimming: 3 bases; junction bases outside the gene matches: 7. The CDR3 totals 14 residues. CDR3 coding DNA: TGCAGTGCTGCCCTAGCGGGAGATATCTACGAGCAGTACTTC. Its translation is CSAALAGDIYEQYF.

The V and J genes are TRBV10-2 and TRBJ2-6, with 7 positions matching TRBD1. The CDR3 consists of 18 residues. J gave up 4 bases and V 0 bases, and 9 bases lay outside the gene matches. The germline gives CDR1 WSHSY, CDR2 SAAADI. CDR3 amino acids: CASSESEAGGHGANVLTF. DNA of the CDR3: TGCGCCAGCAGTGAGTCGGAGGCAGGGGGTCACGGGGCCAACGTCCTGACTTTC.

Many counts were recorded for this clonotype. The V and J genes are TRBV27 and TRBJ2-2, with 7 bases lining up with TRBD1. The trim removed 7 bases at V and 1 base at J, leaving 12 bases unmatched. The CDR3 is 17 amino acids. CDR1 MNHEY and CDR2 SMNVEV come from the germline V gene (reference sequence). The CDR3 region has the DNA TGTGCCAGCATTAACAGGGGTCCTTACCTGAACACCGGGGAGCTGTTTTTT. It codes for CASINRGPYLNTGELFF.

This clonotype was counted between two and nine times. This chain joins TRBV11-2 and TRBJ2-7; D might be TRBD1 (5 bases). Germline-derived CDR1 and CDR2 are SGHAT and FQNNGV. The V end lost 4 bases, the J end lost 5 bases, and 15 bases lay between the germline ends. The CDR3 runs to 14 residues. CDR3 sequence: CASSSSRVGDEQYF. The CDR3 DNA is TGTGCCAGCAGCTCAAGCAGGGTCGGCGACGAGCAGTACTTC. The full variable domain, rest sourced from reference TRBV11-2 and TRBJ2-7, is EAGVAQSPRYKIIEKRQSVAFWCNPISGHATLYWYQQILGQGPKLLIQFQNNGVVDDSQLPKDRFSAERLKGVDSTLKIQPAKLEDSAVYLCASSSSRVGDEQYFGPGTRLTVT.

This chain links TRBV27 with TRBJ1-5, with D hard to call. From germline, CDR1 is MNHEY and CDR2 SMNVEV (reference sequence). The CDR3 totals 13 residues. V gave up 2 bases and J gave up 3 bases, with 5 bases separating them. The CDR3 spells CASSLTFNQPQHF. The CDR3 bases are TGTGCCAGCAGTTTAACATTCAATCAGCCCCAGCATTTT.